This TCR delta chain was retrieved from a study of γδ T cells in repeated Plasmodium falciparum infection. Study-wide context: Age- and gender-matched Australian children served as comparison for malaria-exposed Malian children. Four controlled malaria infections with P. falciparum NF54 spanned roughly 97 weeks. The study, taken as a whole, reports: Vdelta2-negative gammadelta repertoires appeared less diverse and less shared in Malian than Australian children. In Vdelta2-negative, largely Vdelta1+, gammadelta repertoires, repeated controlled infections appeared to drive clonal selection waves.

Flow sorting of PBMC yielded separate Vgamma9/Vdelta2+ and Vdelta2-negative gammadelta T cell populations for bulk repertoire analysis. With regard to this clone: Its antigen remains unidentified. The protein held in TCRdb is that of a much larger clone and does not match this DNA's translation at residue 7, likely because of a read error; the protein shown is translated from the DNA.

V dropped 0 bases and J dropped 0 bases, with 14 bases sitting between them. The germline V gene encodes CDR1 TSWWSYY and CDR2 QGS. This CDR3 contains 17 residues. TCRdb used CATT to re-call clones from the multiplex PCR reads. Of roughly 50,000 delta-chain clones in the sample, 1.5% to 2% were seen once. This TCR derives from a pool of human donors (malaria-infected and uninfected, not separated). The sample taken for sequencing was gamma-delta T cells from blood. The rearrangement joins TRDV1 to TRDJ1; no firm D call. No J segment appears in TCRdb, so it was assigned here by matching the sequence to germline. CDR3 DNA: TGTGCTCTTGGGGAACTAACGCCACTAAGAGACACCGATAAACTCATCTTT. It is translated as CALGELTPLRDTDKLIF.